This T cell receptor (beta chain) was found in a study of cytomegalovirus exposure and HLA in healthy donors. PCR employed 60 Vbeta and 13 Jbeta primers. Produced via immunoSEQ multiplex PCR; TCRdb's table is partial and in-frame only. The sample consists of over 100,000 clones, roughly 82% of them appearing once. CDR3 length equals 13 residues. Trimming pared 4 bases from V and 4 bases from J, leaving 8 bases between. Germline V lookup: CDR1 LNHDA, CDR2 SQIVND (reference sequence). The TCR originated in a male donor in good health and CMV-seropositive. The chain joins TRBV19 to TRBJ1-5; D might be TRBD1 (6 bases). Sequencing was carried out using PBMCs. In nucleotides, the CDR3 is TGTGCCAGTAGTAGTACAGGGAATCAGCCCCAGCATTTT. Protein product: CASSSTGNQPQHF. The full variable domain, rest sourced from reference TRBV19 and TRBJ1-5, is DGGITQSPKYLFRKEGQNVTLSCEQNLNHDAMYWYRQDPGQGLRLIYYSQIVNDFQKGDIAEGYSVSREKKESFPLTVTSAQKNPTAFYLCASSSTGNQPQHFGDGTRLSIL.